The present TCR beta chain was sequenced within a study of cytomegalovirus exposure and HLA in healthy donors. The CDR3 runs 14 residues. Germline values: CDR1 SGHDN, CDR2 FVKESK. The V end was cut by 0 bases, the J end by 5 bases, with 10 bases between. The PCR employed 60 Vbeta primers together with 13 Jbeta primers. Original analysis: Among the unique TCR beta chains that a later analysis counted, roughly 80 million in all, about 10 million were shared. Clones were read by immunoSEQ multiplex PCR, and TCRdb kept only the in-frame ones, dropping some. The DNA gave D and trimming, while V, J and clone size come from that table. Of tens of thousands of clones detected, just under 85% appear once; the ten largest clones hold 2.9%. Whole-study findings and limits: Common viral pathogens seemed, in a later analysis, to connect with several of the most significant clusters. The authors assumed roughly uniform sequencing depth across donors for presence/absence analyses. It was in a later analysis that TCR association rates were seen to vary by HLA locus, highest for DRB1 and lowest for HLA-C.

For this clone: The target antigen is unknown.

The clonotype was recovered from a man between 50 and 59 years old in good health and CMV-seronegative. Sequenced input: PBMCs. The chain carries TRBV14 and TRBJ2-5, with D uncertain. The CDR3 sequence: CASSQDLTRETQYF. CDR3 in DNA: TGTGCCAGCAGCCAAGATCTTACGAGGGAGACCCAGTACTTC.